This record covers a single TCR beta chain. Its target antigen remains unknown. The record has no base qualities; no much larger clone is one base away. This sample is part of a study of beta chain features in type 1 diabetes (dated by TCRdb to between 2017 and 2018). Study-level background: No differences in mean age, gender distribution, total cell number or subset yield were found between patients and healthy donors. Whereas all 30 or so donors provided naive and central memory subsets, regulatory and stem cell-like memory subsets were isolated from just 8 patients and about 8 healthy donors. Across all samples, fewer than 130 million sorted cells were examined, and cell number per subset correlated strongly with RNA yield. In the study, TCRB repertoires of sorted circulating CD4+ T cell subsets from recently diagnosed type 1 diabetes patients were compared with those of matched healthy donors.

What the work shows at the level of the full study, not this receptor alone: PCR may preferentially amplify shorter templates, but because patient and control samples were amplified and corrected together, any resulting skew would affect both groups equally. Naive, central memory and regulatory TCRB repertoires appeared to be more similar among patients than among healthy donors. At VDJ recombination sites, type 1 diabetes patients had fewer insertions and more deleted nucleotides, which implies abnormalities in thymic rearrangement. A moderate but significant shortening of TCRB CDR3 length was observed in type 1 diabetes patients in all four CD4+ subsets. Because the HLA sub-analyses included only small numbers of individuals, any influence of HLA type on TCRB rearrangement was left unresolved. Because cDNA was sequenced instead of genomic DNA, highly expressing activated cells could be over-represented, though the groups showed no difference in activation or CD3 levels.

Each donor gave one peripheral blood draw, averaging roughly 0.11 L, which was collected into heparinised tubes. A BD FACSAria II was used to sort naive, central memory, regulatory and stem cell-like memory CD4+ T cells with a panel that included CD45RO, CCR7, CD25, CD127, CD95 and CD27. Purity was above 95% for every sorted population. PBMCs were separated immediately by Lymphoprep density gradient centrifugation and were stained directly, without being cultured. So that batch effects would be minimized, each experiment stained and sorted samples in pairs, pairing one healthy donor with one patient. The High Capacity cDNA Reverse Transcription Kit was used to reverse transcribe all of the isolated RNA, meaning that expressed TCRB transcripts were what got sequenced. Deep immunoSEQ sequencing was applied to naive, central memory and regulatory T cell samples, giving an average of about 3.8 million total reads per sample. Sorted cells were lysed in RLT buffer and RNA was extracted with DNase-treated RNeasy Micro or Mini kits, depending on cell number. To prevent cross-contamination, every cell subset was processed on its own, while patient and healthy donor samples were processed together. TCRB sequences were amplified from cDNA with the immunoSEQ multiplex PCR, producing 87-bp fragments spanning the CDR3 region. Sequencing of the amplicons was done on the Illumina HiSeq platform. The study's own analysis went as follows. Synthetic template baselines were used to correct PCR bias computationally, reads within Hamming distance 2 were collapsed together, and singletons that could not be merged were discarded. Reads were aligned against IMGT to assign V, D and J genes, CDR3 length and insertions or deletions at six rearrangement sites. Within each subset, clonotype counts were normalized to the number of sorted cells before true diversity and Gini coefficients were calculated with the tcR R package. The overlap coefficient, calculated on TCRB nucleotide sequences, was used to quantify repertoire sharing. Out-of-frame TCRB sequences from naive cells were analyzed as a proxy for the pre-selection repertoire. In TCRdb, the immuneACCESS table is reduced to in-frame sequences with V and J assigned. These tables do not hold every clone; where another copy was compared, an unresolved V gene accounts for under half, and the others remain unexplained. V, J and clone size were drawn from that table, and D and trimming were deduced from the DNA. This sample holds 250,000 to 350,000 clones; about 10% were observed only once. In total, the top ten clones hold around 0.015% of the sample.

The sequencing sample was made of naive CD4+ T cells from blood. The sample's cell subset or site label, in plain terms: true naive CD4+ T cells. The origin of this receptor is a woman aged 25 to 39 in good health.

The CDR3 reads as follows: CASSVGSTGPSTDTQYF. The DNA sequence is as follows: TGTGCCAGCAGCGTAGGTTCGACAGGGCCCAGCACAGATACGCAGTATTTT. This sequence uses TRBV9 and TRBJ2-3; 7 central bases correspond to TRBD1. The CDR3 numbers 17 residues from cysteine through phenylalanine. Of all the DNA, just the CDR3 is kept, 51 bases in frame from base 1. Germline trimming: 0 bases from V, 0 bases from J; junction bases outside gene matches: 7. The germline V gene provides CDR1 SGDLS and CDR2 YYNGEE.